The T cell receptor beta chain described here comes from a study of human T cells and chemical hapten exposure. Germline CDR1 is SGHAT and CDR2 is FQNNGV. The CDR3 runs 14 residues. The ends lost 4 bases at V and 0 bases at J; junction bases unmatched: 3. MiXCR, applied by TCRdb to the RACE reads, yields one record per CDR3 protein. Among fewer than 45,000 distinct CDR3 sequences listed, approximately 10% were seen once. The sample's time point: pre-sensitization, week 0. Treatment denoted: therapeutic diphenylcyclopropenone sensitization with weekly scalp DPC. Researchers extracted total RNA from unfractionated whole blood.

The source is a man aged 45 to 65 with alopecia areata. Some clones in this sample may be carry-over from other donors' samples. Sequencing used whole blood, obtained in connection with sensitization to the hapten diphenylcyclopropenone (DPC). The chain links TRBV11-2 to TRBJ2-7, with 7 nucleotides matching TRBD1. The CDR3 DNA sequence: TGTGCCAGCAGCTCGGGGACAGCCTCCTACGAGCAGTACTTC. Its translation is CASSSGTASYEQYF.